One sample yielded the 30 T cell receptor beta chains listed below, sequenced in a study of cytomegalovirus exposure and HLA in healthy donors. It was with 60 Vbeta and 13 Jbeta primers that the PCR ran. The assay was immunoSEQ multiplex PCR, and TCRdb's table has in-frame clones only and misses some. Among 85,000 to 130,000 clones listed, 9.5% to 13% were seen once. Source material: PBMCs. Receptors originate from a man aged 35-49 years in good health and CMV-seropositive.

This clone was counted only a few times. The chain has TRBV29-1 and TRBJ2-1; D perhaps matches TRBD1 (5 bases). Per the germline V gene, CDR1 is SQVTM and CDR2 is ANQGSEA. Trimming left V 6 bases short and J 1 base short, with 19 bases between. The CDR3 length is 16 residues. This CDR3 reads CSVYPRARASYNEQFF. CDR3 DNA: TGCAGCGTCTACCCCCGGGCCAGGGCTTCCTACAATGAGCAGTTCTTC.

The rearrangement uses TRBV28 and TRBJ1-2; no clear D. This CDR3 contains 14 residues. The V end lost 10 bases, the J end lost 2 bases, and 17 bases lay between the germline ends. The germline V gene encodes CDR1 MDHEN and CDR2 SYDVKM. DNA for the CDR3: TGTGCCACTACTCTTTTGGCGGCGAACTATGGCTACACCTTC. The encoded protein is CATTLLAANYGYTF.

This clone came up a few times. The CDR3 DNA reads as TGTGCCCGTGACGTAACGAGACTAGCCGCCTACGAGCAGTACTTC. As protein: CARDVTRLAAYEQYF. The chain couples TRBV11-3 to TRBJ2-7; 7 bases agree with TRBD2. The CDR3 spans 15 residues. V gave up 11 bases and J gave up 2 bases; unmatched junction bases: 15. Germline V gives CDR1 SGHNT, CDR2 YENEEA.

J is TRBJ2-2 and V is TRBV6-1, with 16 bases aligning to TRBD2. J gave up 17 bases and V 8 bases, and 2 bases lay outside the gene matches. CDR3 length: 11 amino acids. Looked up from germline, CDR1 is MNHNS and CDR2 is SASEGT. The CDR3 coding sequence is TGTGCCAGCGGGACTAGCGGGAGGGATTTTTTT. As protein: CASGTSGRDFF.

V and J are TRBV25-1 and TRBJ2-1; possibly TRBD2 for D (8 bases). The CDR3 totals 18 residues. CDR1 is MGHDK, CDR2 SYGVNS, per germline. The ends were cut back, 4 bases at V and 7 bases at J, with 26 bases in the middle. The CDR3 loop is CASSGDRAAGLAVNEQFF. Here the CDR3 DNA reads TGTGCCAGCAGTGGAGACAGGGCGGCTGGACTAGCAGTGAATGAGCAGTTCTTC.

The J gene is TRBJ2-7, the V gene TRBV5-1; 8 positions agree with TRBD1. CDR1 is SGHRS, CDR2 YFSETQ, per germline. This CDR3 has 14 residues. V lost 4 bases, J lost 5 bases, and 8 bases stayed unmatched. This chain's CDR3 is CASSQDRAWNEQYF. CDR3 nucleotide sequence: TGCGCCAGCAGCCAGGACAGGGCCTGGAACGAGCAGTACTTC.

This clone was seen more than once but under ten times. The rearrangement links TRBV10-3 to TRBJ1-2; 7 bases align to TRBD1. V lost 4 bases to trimming and J lost 2 bases; unmatched junction nucleotides: 7. Per germline, CDR1 ENHRY and CDR2 SYGVKD. CDR3 length: 15 amino acids. This chain's CDR3 is CAISGQGQLNYGYTF. Written as DNA, the CDR3 is TGTGCCATCAGTGGTCAGGGACAGCTCAACTATGGCTACACCTTC.

This clone occurred once. The gene calls are TRBV5-4 and TRBJ2-7; D might be TRBD1 (5 bases). V was pared by 0 bases and J by 2 bases, with 9 bases between. CDR3 length equals 14 residues. CDR1 is SGHNT, CDR2 YYREEE, per germline (reference sequence). The CDR3 DNA sequence: TGTGCCAGCAGCTTGGGGACAAACGCCTACGAGCAGTACTTC. It codes for CASSLGTNAYEQYF.

The V gene is TRBV5-6, the J gene TRBJ1-3, with D hard to call. Germline values: CDR1 SGHDT, CDR2 YYEEEE. This CDR3 region has 14 residues. The germline V and J ends were trimmed by 1 base and 2 bases, with 7 bases remaining between them. CDR3 residues: CASSLSQTGNTIYF. CDR3 in DNA: TGTGCCAGCAGCTTGTCTCAGACTGGAAACACCATATATTTT.

This rearrangement joins TRBV2 to TRBJ2-7; possibly TRBD2 for D (6 bases). The CDR3 extends over 14 amino acids. Germline CDR1 reads SNHLY; CDR2 reads FYNNEI. The germline V and J ends were trimmed by 7 bases and 0 bases, with 13 bases remaining between them. The CDR3 DNA sequence: TGTGCCAGCATCGGGACTCCGAGCTCCTACGAGCAGTACTTC. Translation: CASIGTPSSYEQYF.

This clone showed up just a few times. The chain links TRBV13 to TRBJ2-2; tentative D call: TRBD1 (5 bases). V lost 1 base to trimming and J lost 6 bases, with 6 bases between them. CDR3 length equals 13 residues. Germline loops: CDR1 PRHDT, CDR2 FYEKMQ (reference sequence). Here the CDR3 DNA reads TGTGCCAGCAGCTTAGTAGGGGCCGGGGAGCTGTTTTTT. Its translation: CASSLVGAGELFF.

This clone was counted between two and nine times. The rearrangement uses TRBV13 and TRBJ2-5; TRBD2 matches at 7 bases. Trimming at V came to 8 bases and at J to 9 bases, leaving 6 bases not matched to a gene. This CDR3 contains 11 residues. Germline assignment: CDR1 PRHDT and CDR2 FYEKMQ (reference sequence). CDR3 residues: CASGGGLAQYF. The CDR3 DNA sequence: TGTGCCAGCGGGGGAGGGCTGGCCCAGTACTTC.

The gene calls are TRBV18 and TRBJ2-7; the match to TRBD1 covers 7 bases. Germline V gene lookup returns CDR1 KGHSH and CDR2 LQKENI. The junction had 9 bases not matched to a gene; V was cut back by 5 bases and J by 5 bases. This CDR3 spans 14 amino acids. In nucleotides, the CDR3 is TGTGCCAGCTCATTGGGACAGAAGTTCCACGAGCAGTACTTC. This sequence encodes CASSLGQKFHEQYF.

This chain uses TRBV5-1 with TRBJ2-7, with 8 bases fitting TRBD2. There are 17 residues in the CDR3. Germline CDR1 SGHRS, CDR2 YFSETQ. J lost 2 bases, V lost 0 bases, and 10 bases had no gene match. For the CDR3, the DNA is TGCGCCAGCAGCTTGGGTTTAACTAGCGGAAATACCTACGAGCAGTACTTC. Encoded protein: CASSLGLTSGNTYEQYF.

This clone was counted between two and nine times. The chain is built from TRBV5-1 and TRBJ2-7, with 7 bases aligning to TRBD1. V was clipped by 0 bases and J by 3 bases; unmatched bases: 6. From germline, CDR1 is SGHRS and CDR2 YFSETQ. This CDR3 is built from 15 residues. In DNA, the CDR3 is TGCGCCAGCAGCTTGGAATGGGGGACAGTCTACGAGCAGTACTTC. Its translation is CASSLEWGTVYEQYF.

The chain carries TRBV15 and TRBJ1-6; 10 bases map to TRBD1. Trimming cost V 7 bases and J 8 bases; bases outside gene matches: 11. This CDR3 has 16 residues. CDR1 and CDR2 from the germline V gene are LNHNV and YYDKDF (reference sequence). The CDR3 loop reads CATTKEPGTGDSPLHF. The CDR3 DNA reads TGTGCCACCACCAAAGAGCCCGGGACAGGGGATTCACCCCTCCACTTT.

The chain has TRBV10-3 and TRBJ1-1; TRBD1 is a possible D gene (6 bases). Germline V gene data show CDR1 as ENHRY and CDR2 as SYGVKD. The CDR3 loop spans 13 amino acids. Trimming cost V 7 bases and J 7 bases, with 16 bases left between them. As DNA, the CDR3 is TGTGCCATCACATCCCCGCGAGGGGGTGAAGCTTTCTTT. Encoded protein: CAITSPRGGEAFF.

The V gene is TRBV14, the J gene TRBJ1-1; TRBD1 matches 8 bases. Germline V gives CDR1 SGHDN, CDR2 FVKESK. J gave up 8 bases and V 1 base, and 6 bases lay outside the gene matches. The CDR3 is made up of 14 amino acids. The CDR3 protein is CASSQGRTGSEAFF. The CDR3 bases are TGTGCCAGCAGCCAAGGGAGGACAGGGTCCGAAGCTTTCTTT.

This chain uses TRBV11-2 with TRBJ2-7, with TRBD2 identical over 11 bases. The CDR3 has 16 residues. Unmatched junction bases numbered 7, after V lost 1 base and J lost 5 bases. Germline CDR1 reads SGHAT; CDR2 reads FQNNGV. CDR3 in DNA: TGTGCCAGCAGCTTAGGCACTAGCGGGAGTACCCACGAGCAGTACTTC. Protein sequence: CASSLGTSGSTHEQYF.

The chain uses TRBV7-9 and TRBJ2-1; weak D call: TRBD2 (5 bases). Trimming left V 5 bases short and J 6 bases short, with 8 bases between. CDR1 and CDR2 from the germline V gene are SEHNR and FQNEAQ (reference sequence). The CDR3 sequence is 12 residues long. CDR3 nucleotides: TGTGCCAGCAGCCCTAGCCCCAATGAGCAGTTCTTC. Its protein product is CASSPSPNEQFF.

The table lists this clone with a few counts. Since no conserved phenylalanine or tryptophan closes the CDR3, a read error is the likely cause. It is unclear where the CDR3 begins or ends on the DNA, so no DNA is shown, and the CDR3 is as TCRdb lists it. J is TRBJ2-7 and V is TRBV10-3; the DNA was not used to check the table's D call, TRBD1. The CDR3 totals 8 residues, both ends included. CDR1 ENHRY and CDR2 SYGVKD come from the germline V gene. The CDR3 loop is CAIRTGPL.

This clone showed up just a few times. The chain joins TRBV27 to TRBJ1-5; 8 bases are shared with TRBD1. This CDR3 has 21 residues. The V gene end was trimmed by 6 bases and the J gene end by 2 bases; junction bases not matched to a gene: 24. CDR1 MNHEY and CDR2 SMNVEV come from the germline V gene (reference sequence). CDR3 region: CASRETNHRGLRVSCNQPQHF. In DNA form, the CDR3 reads TGTGCCAGCAGAGAGACAAATCACAGGGGGTTGCGGGTTTCTTGCAATCAGCCCCAGCATTTT.

The J gene is TRBJ1-4, the V gene TRBV19; perhaps TRBD1 as D (5 bases). This CDR3 has 15 amino acids. V lost 1 base, J lost 7 bases, and 13 bases lay in between. CDR1 LNHDA and CDR2 SQIVND come from the germline V gene (reference sequence). CDR3 region: CASSIVGENSEKLFF. In DNA, the CDR3 is TGTGCCAGTAGTATAGTAGGGGAAAATTCTGAAAAACTGTTTTTT. Full variable domain (outside the CDR3, taken from reference TRBV19 and TRBJ1-4): DGGITQSPKYLFRKEGQNVTLSCEQNLNHDAMYWYRQDPGQGLRLIYYSQIVNDFQKGDIAEGYSVSREKKESFPLTVTSAQKNPTAFYLCASSIVGENSEKLFFGSGTQLSVL.

This clone was observed a few times. This chain connects TRBV5-6 to TRBJ2-1, with 7 positions matching TRBD1. Looked up from germline, CDR1 is SGHDT and CDR2 is YYEEEE. The CDR3 has 16 residues. The V and J ends lost 4 bases and 1 base, in that order; junction bases with no gene match: 8. The CDR3 region is CASSRGEQGSYNEQFF. In nucleotides, the CDR3 is TGTGCCAGCAGCAGAGGGGAACAGGGGTCCTACAATGAGCAGTTCTTC.

The V gene is TRBV6-5, the J gene TRBJ2-3; a possible D gene is TRBD2 (6 bases). Trimming removed 2 bases from V and 9 bases from J, with 21 bases in between. CDR1 is MNHEY and CDR2 is SVGAGI in the germline V gene. This CDR3 region has 16 residues. DNA for the CDR3: TGTGCCAGCAGTTACGGGAGCTGGGCGACTAGTGTAACGCAGTATTTT. This gives the protein CASSYGSWATSVTQYF.

The chain joins TRBV5-4 to TRBJ2-7; 9 bases agree with TRBD2. The V segment lost 7 bases and the J segment 8 bases; nucleotides outside the gene matches: 7. Germline loops: CDR1 SGHNT, CDR2 YYREEE (reference sequence). This CDR3 is 12 amino acids long. CDR3 protein: CASWAGGSKQYF. CDR3 coding DNA: TGTGCCAGCTGGGCGGGAGGGTCAAAGCAGTACTTC.

This clone was found many times. The gene calls are TRBV6-6 and TRBJ2-3; D gene unclear. V lost 1 base, J lost 0 bases, and 5 bases lay in between. From germline, CDR1 is MNHNY and CDR2 SVGAGI (reference sequence). The CDR3 contains 14 residues. CDR3 nucleotides: TGTGCCAGCAGTTACTTAACTAGCACAGATACGCAGTATTTT. This gives the protein CASSYLTSTDTQYF.

This clone was seen only a few times. This rearrangement joins TRBV6-5 to TRBJ2-7; TRBD2 agrees at 8 bases. Germline CDR1 MNHEY, CDR2 SVGAGI. The junction had 9 bases not matched to a gene; V was cut back by 7 bases and J by 7 bases. The CDR3 runs to 13 residues. This CDR3 reads CASTGGDSWEQYF. The CDR3 nucleotides read TGTGCCAGCACCGGGGGGGACTCCTGGGAGCAGTACTTC.

V is TRBV13 and J is TRBJ1-3; tentatively, D is TRBD1 (5 bases). V lost 1 base to trimming and J lost 9 bases, with 19 bases between them. This CDR3 comprises 16 residues. Germline assignment: CDR1 PRHDT and CDR2 FYEKMQ (reference sequence). Here the CDR3 DNA reads TGTGCCAGCAGCTTAGAGGAATGGGGCCGGAGGGGCACCATATATTTT. Translated: CASSLEEWGRRGTIYF.

This clone was observed a single time. This rearrangement joins TRBV2 to TRBJ2-5, with 14 nucleotides matching TRBD2. The CDR3 is 14 residues long. CDR1 is SNHLY, CDR2 FYNNEI, per germline. The trim removed 4 bases at V and 5 bases at J, leaving 0 bases unmatched. In DNA, the CDR3 is TGTGCCAGCAGTGGGACTAGCGGGGGGGAGACCCAGTACTTC. Its translation is CASSGTSGGETQYF.